The 21 T cell receptor beta chains listed next were all sequenced from one sample in a study of read filtering for tumor transcriptome and immune sequencing. Molecular barcoded adaptors covering alpha/delta and beta/gamma chains were used on roughly 400 ng RNA. MiXCR, run by TCRdb on the reads, gives a single entry per CDR3 protein. The sample contains approximately 62,000 distinct CDR3 sequences, less than 20% of which appear only once. Sequenced input: a population of CD138-negative cells sorted from bone marrow. The source is a donor aged 40 or older with multiple myeloma.

This clonotype was found once. This may be a read error, as it is one base from a much larger clone. The rearrangement links TRBV7-3 to TRBJ2-3; 13 nucleotides align to TRBD2. This CDR3 has 15 amino acids. CDR1 and CDR2 from the germline V gene are SGHTA and FQGTGA. With 3 bases clipped from V and 4 bases from J, the junction kept 1 base outside the gene matches. The DNA for the CDR3 is TGTGCCAGCAGCTTCGGACTAGCGGGAGCAGATACGCAGTATTTT. It specifies CASSFGLAGADTQYF.

This clonotype was picked up many times. The J gene is TRBJ1-1, the V gene TRBV5-1, with D unclear. There are 11 residues in the CDR3. CDR1 SGHRS and CDR2 YFSETQ come from the germline V gene. V lost 1 base and J 10 bases, leaving 8 bases between the germline ends. The CDR3 reads CASSLNGGAFF. As DNA, the CDR3 is TGCGCCAGCAGCTTGAATGGAGGAGCTTTCTTT.

This clonotype was found many times. V is TRBV6-1 and J is TRBJ1-5, with TRBD1 as a possible D gene (6 bases). Looked up from germline, CDR1 is MNHNS and CDR2 is SASEGT. V was trimmed by 5 bases and J by 2 bases, leaving 19 bases between them. This CDR3 is 17 amino acids long. The DNA for the CDR3 is TGTGCCAGCAGTAGGAACAGGGAGGTTGAACGCAATCAGCCCCAGCATTTT. Its protein product is CASSRNREVERNQPQHF.

The table lists this clonotype with a few counts. A far larger clone is a single base away, which makes a read error likely. This likely comes from a read error, as the CDR3 has no conserved phenylalanine or tryptophan at its end. The chain carries TRBV11-1 and TRBJ2-7, with D possibly TRBD2 on 6 matching bases. This CDR3 contains 15 residues. Per the germline V gene, CDR1 is SGHAT and CDR2 is FQDESV (reference sequence). Trimming removed 0 bases from V and 2 bases from J, with 11 bases in between. CDR3 region: CASSLAGGATYEQYI. CDR3 bases: TGTGCCAGCAGCTTAGCGGGAGGTGCCACCTACGAGCAGTACATC.

At least ten counts were recorded for this clonotype. This chain joins TRBV5-1 and TRBJ2-3; D remains unclear. V lost 0 bases to trimming and J lost 1 base, with 6 bases between them. CDR3 length: 14 residues. Germline values: CDR1 SGHRS, CDR2 YFSETQ. CDR3 sequence reads: CASSLVYGTDTQYF. The CDR3 DNA is TGCGCCAGCAGCTTGGTTTATGGCACAGATACGCAGTATTTT.

The chain uses TRBV6-1 and TRBJ2-7; D is unclear. V was pared by 7 bases and J by 4 bases, with 14 bases between. This CDR3 has 13 residues. Germline CDR1 reads MNHNS; CDR2 reads SASEGT. DNA of the CDR3: TGTGCCAGCACGGGCCTTCCCAGGTACGAGCAGTACTTC. Translation gives CASTGLPRYEQYF.

This clonotype was observed at least ten times. The rearrangement links TRBV5-1 to TRBJ1-1; TRBD1 aligns across 10 bases. This CDR3 spans 16 amino acids. The V gene's germline CDR1 is SGHRS and CDR2 YFSETQ. The J segment lost 1 base and the V segment lost 5 bases, leaving 8 bases of the junction unmatched. CDR3 region: CASSFDRGQANTEAFF. The CDR3 DNA is TGCGCCAGCAGTTTCGACAGGGGGCAAGCGAACACTGAAGCTTTCTTT.

This clonotype was seen ten or more times. V gene TRBV20-1 combines with J gene TRBJ2-5; D call uncertain. CDR3 length: 10 amino acids. V was clipped by 6 bases and J by 5 bases, with 7 bases between them. Germline CDR1 reads DFQATT; CDR2 reads SNEGSKA (reference sequence). The CDR3 coding sequence is TGCAGTGCAGCCTTGGAGACCCAGTACTTC. Its translation: CSAALETQYF.

As regards this clonotype: A much larger clone sits a single nucleotide away, making a read error possible. The chain combines TRBV20-1 with TRBJ1-1; possibly TRBD1 for D (5 bases). Trimming shortened V by 1 base and J by 4 bases, and 16 bases separated the two germline ends. CDR3 size: 15 residues. In germline, CDR1 is DFQATT, CDR2 SNEGSKA (reference sequence). This CDR3 is CSARGDGVRGTEAFF. For the CDR3, the DNA is TGCAGTGCTAGAGGGGACGGGGTAAGGGGCACTGAAGCTTTCTTT.

This clonotype was counted ten times or more. V and J are TRBV7-8 and TRBJ2-1; possible D gene TRBD2, 6 bases. The CDR3 contains 17 residues. Germline V gene lookup returns CDR1 SGHVS and CDR2 FQNEAQ. V was trimmed by 0 bases and J by 5 bases, leaving 17 bases between them. The CDR3 sequence: CASSLAGLAYRNNEQFF. CDR3 coding DNA: TGTGCCAGCAGCTTAGCTGGGCTAGCGTACCGAAACAATGAGCAGTTCTTC.

This rearrangement joins TRBV4-1 to TRBJ1-1, with a tentative D call TRBD1 (5 bases). The CDR3 runs 16 residues. Trimming stripped 1 base from V and 1 base from J, with 13 bases between. Germline V gene data show CDR1 as MGHRA and CDR2 as YSYEKL. The CDR3 DNA reads TGCGCCAGCAGCCAAGTACCTCGGGGCTCGAACACTGAAGCTTTCTTT. Amino acids: CASSQVPRGSNTEAFF.

The chain uses TRBV29-1 and TRBJ1-3; D possibly corresponds to TRBD1 (6 bases). There are 14 residues in the CDR3. Trimming removed 4 bases from V and 2 bases from J, with 12 bases in between. CDR1 is SQVTM and CDR2 is ANQGSEA in the germline V gene. The CDR3 here is CSVAQGEAGNTIYF. The CDR3 region has the DNA TGCAGCGTTGCACAGGGTGAAGCTGGAAACACCATATATTTT.

This clonotype was counted once. This chain uses TRBV20-1 with TRBJ1-5; D is possibly TRBD1 (5 bases). Germline loops: CDR1 DFQATT, CDR2 SNEGSKA (reference sequence). V was shortened by 1 base and J by 5 bases, with 9 bases between the two germline ends. CDR3 length equals 13 residues. This chain's CDR3 is CSARVDRDQPQHF. In DNA, the CDR3 is TGCAGTGCTAGAGTCGACAGAGATCAGCCCCAGCATTTT.

This clonotype was recorded at least ten times. The gene calls are TRBV20-1 and TRBJ2-1; 14 bases align to TRBD2. The V and J ends lost 1 base and 1 base, in that order; junction bases with no gene match: 3. The CDR3 extends over 17 amino acids. The V gene's germline CDR1 is DFQATT and CDR2 SNEGSKA (reference sequence). CDR3 protein: CSARGLAGGHSYNEQFF. The CDR3 coding sequence is TGCAGTGCTAGAGGACTAGCGGGGGGGCATTCCTACAATGAGCAGTTCTTC.

As regards this clonotype: Its ends do not fully match the called genes, so a read error is possible. The chain recombines TRBV11-2 with TRBJ2-1, with 9 positions matching TRBD2. From germline, CDR1 is SGHAT and CDR2 FQNNGV. There are 17 residues in the CDR3. In DNA, the CDR3 is TGTGCCAGCAGCTTAGATGTGGCGGGGGGGCCCTACAATGATCAGTTCTTC. Residues: CASSLDVAGGPYNDQFF. The entire variable domain, with the rest obtained from reference TRBV11-2 and TRBJ2-1, is as follows: EAGVAQSPRYKIIEKRQSVAFWCNPISGHATLYWYQQILGQGPKLLIQFQNNGVVDDSQLPKDRFSAERLKGVDSTLKIQPAKLEDSAVYLCASSLDVAGGPYNDQFFGPGTRLTVL.

This clonotype was observed at least ten times. The chain is built from TRBV5-1 and TRBJ2-5; no definite D call. Germline loops: CDR1 SGHRS, CDR2 YFSETQ. Trimming took off 4 bases at V and 0 bases at J, with 10 bases between the two ends. The CDR3 sequence is 14 residues long. DNA of the CDR3: TGCGCCAGCAGCCTACTTAATTACCAAGAGACCCAGTACTTC. Its translation: CASSLLNYQETQYF.

This clonotype was counted at least ten times. The chain employs TRBV7-2 and TRBJ2-1, with 7 bases matching TRBD2. In germline, CDR1 is SGHTA, CDR2 FQGNSA. J gave up 6 bases and V 5 bases, and 7 bases lay outside the gene matches. CDR3 length equals 14 residues. CDR3 sequence: CASSPRTRVNEQFF. In nucleotides, the CDR3 is TGTGCCAGCAGCCCCCGGACTAGGGTCAATGAGCAGTTCTTC.

This clonotype came up many times. The rearrangement joins TRBV29-1 to TRBJ2-7, with a possible D match to TRBD2 (6 bases). The germline V gene encodes CDR1 SQVTM and CDR2 ANQGSEA. The CDR3 totals 13 residues. V lost 7 bases and J lost 0, with 13 bases in between. The DNA for the CDR3 is TGCAGCGGGGGGGACGGTTACTCCTACGAGCAGTACTTC. This encodes CSGGDGYSYEQYF.

In this sample, this clonotype turned up many times. V and J are TRBV7-8 and TRBJ2-1, with D perhaps TRBD2 (7 bases). Deletions cut 2 bases from V and 4 bases from J, with 15 bases between. Germline CDR1 reads SGHVS; CDR2 reads FQNEAQ. The CDR3 covers 16 residues. CDR3 loop: CASSLRGEGLYNEQFF. The CDR3 DNA reads as TGTGCCAGCAGCTTAAGGGGGGAGGGCCTATACAATGAGCAGTTCTTC. Filled out from reference TRBV7-8 and TRBJ2-1, the complete variable domain reads GAGVSQSPRYKVAKRGQDVALRCDPISGHVSLFWYQQALGQGPEFLTYFQNEAQLDKSGLPSDRFFAERPEGSVSTLKIQRTQQEDSAVYLCASSLRGEGLYNEQFFGPGTRLTVL.

This clonotype has at least ten counts. The V and J genes are TRBV5-5 and TRBJ2-1; TRBD2 matches 12 bases. Germline assignment: CDR1 SGHKS and CDR2 YYEKEE (reference sequence). V lost 4 bases and J lost 7; bases outside the gene matches: 9. There are 16 residues in the CDR3. In DNA form, the CDR3 reads TGTGCCAGCAGCCCCCTAGCGGGAGGGCAGTTGAATGAGCAGTTCTTC. Translated, it gives CASSPLAGGQLNEQFF.

This clonotype was recorded at least ten times. V usage is TRBV4-1 and J usage is TRBJ1-3; possible D gene TRBD1, 5 bases. The V gene's germline CDR1 is MGHRA and CDR2 YSYEKL. V gave up 5 bases and J gave up 0 bases, with 14 bases separating them. This CDR3 has 16 amino acids. For the CDR3, the DNA is TGCGCCAGCAGCTCCTTGGGGCCGGTCTCTGGAAACACCATATATTTT. Residues: CASSSLGPVSGNTIYF.